This T cell receptor (beta chain) was captured in a study of T cells in Graves' hyperthyroidism and ophthalmopathy. On the study more broadly: Sampling of peripheral blood happened at initial diagnosis, prior to any treatment.

For the diagnoses, clinical symptoms, serum thyroxine and TRAb, thyroid ultrasound and orbital computed tomography were used. From roughly 9.2 ml of fresh peripheral blood, PBMCs were isolated. The source material, RNA transcripts, was used to amplify TCR beta CDR3 regions. During a first-round RT-PCR of the TCR CDR3, the HTBI primer set was used. TCRdb reprocessed the multiplex PCR reads with MiXCR, giving one entry per CDR3 protein. Here the sample spans under 350,000 distinct CDR3 sequences, less than 30% being singletons. Study-level findings and limits: Most clonotypes expanded in the thyroid (above 0.001) were also present in blood.

This clonotype was picked up many times. Its antigen is unidentified. The sample taken for sequencing was blood. This TCR came from a man in his forties with Graves' hyperthyroidism that later progressed to Graves' ophthalmopathy.

CDR3 region: CASGQGLYGYTF. CDR3 bases: TGTGCCAGCGGGCAGGGGCTCTATGGCTACACCTTC. The chain links TRBV27 to TRBJ1-2; tentatively, D is TRBD1 (6 bases). Germline CDR1 and CDR2: MNHEY and SMNVEV (reference sequence). The CDR3 spans 12 residues. Trimming cost V 8 bases and J 4 bases, with 11 bases left between them.